This TCR beta chain was retrieved from a study of OX40 agonist ivuxolimab in advanced cancers. The repertoire was sequenced with immunoSEQ multiplex PCR; TCRdb's copy has only in-frame clones and lacks some. The repertoire holds about 98,000 clones, with 80% to 90% as singletons. Looked up from germline, CDR1 is MNHEY and CDR2 is SMNVEV (reference sequence). The CDR3 runs to 16 residues. The V gene end was trimmed by 1 base and the J gene end by 4 bases; junction bases not matched to a gene: 8. The starting material was CD4+ or CD8+ T cells sorted from blood, obtained in a trial of the OX40 agonist ivuxolimab. The source is an adult with an advanced solid tumor such as melanoma, head and neck, liver or kidney cancer. The genes are TRBV27 and TRBJ2-5; 8 positions match TRBD2. The CDR3 nucleotides are TGTGCCAGCAGTTTATGGAGCGGGAGATTGGGAGAGACCCAGTACTTC. Translation: CASSLWSGRLGETQYF.